These 15 T cell receptor beta chains originate from one sample sequenced in a study of blood T cell repertoires in COVID-19. Using immunoSEQ multiplex PCR, the repertoire was profiled, and TCRdb retains in-frame clones only, with some absent. The profile covers approximately 81,000 clones, with 82% appearing a single time and over 7% taken by the ten largest. The sequencing sample was made of peripheral blood. These receptors all stem from a human donor in a cohort sampled during active COVID-19.

V usage is TRBV27 and J usage is TRBJ1-2; 8 nucleotides match TRBD1. The CDR3 contains 16 residues. Per the germline V gene, CDR1 is MNHEY and CDR2 is SMNVEV (reference sequence). After removal of 3 bases from V and 8 bases from J, the junction contained 14 bases not matched to a gene. CDR3 loop: CASSFFGQTGGRGYTF. The DNA for the CDR3 is TGTGCCAGCAGTTTCTTCGGCCAAACAGGGGGTCGAGGCTACACCTTC.

The chain has TRBV27 and TRBJ1-1; tentatively, D is TRBD1 (6 bases). The CDR3 loop spans 12 amino acids. CDR1 MNHEY and CDR2 SMNVEV come from the germline V gene (reference sequence). V gave up 2 bases and J gave up 10 bases, with 11 bases separating them. The CDR3 region has the DNA TGTGCCAGCAGTTTAGAGGGGGGGACAGCTTTCTTT. It is translated as CASSLEGGTAFF.

About this clone itself: At the DNA level, this CDR3 is encoded by other sequences in the same sample as well. The V gene is TRBV7-9, the J gene TRBJ2-7; TRBD2 matches 9 bases. V lost 2 bases to trimming and J lost 5 bases; unmatched junction nucleotides: 7. The CDR3 consists of 15 residues. Germline loops: CDR1 SEHNR, CDR2 FQNEAQ (reference sequence). This chain's CDR3 is CASSLRGTSSDEQYF. For the CDR3, the DNA is TGTGCCAGCAGCTTACGGGGGACTAGCTCGGACGAGCAGTACTTC.

The V gene is TRBV5-1, the J gene TRBJ1-1; D possibly corresponds to TRBD1 (6 bases). Germline CDR1 SGHRS, CDR2 YFSETQ. V lost 2 bases, J lost 8 bases, and 13 bases lay in between. CDR3 length: 13 amino acids. The CDR3 spells CASSLQGSPEAFF. Written as DNA, the CDR3 is TGCGCCAGCAGCTTACAGGGAAGCCCCGAAGCTTTCTTT. The full variable domain, in which reference TRBV5-1 and TRBJ1-1 provide the parts outside the CDR3, is KAGVTQTPRYLIKTRGQQVTLSCSPISGHRSVSWYQQTPGQGLQFLFEYFSETQRNKGNFPGRFSGRQFSNSRSEMNVSTLELGDSALYLCASSLQGSPEAFFGQGTRLTVV.

The rearrangement joins TRBV2 to TRBJ2-7, with D hard to call. CDR1 and CDR2 (germline): SNHLY, FYNNEI. V dropped 6 bases and J dropped 4 bases, with 7 bases sitting between them. The CDR3 has 11 residues. Here the CDR3 DNA reads TGTGCCAGCAGCCTAAAATACGAGCAGTACTTC. The encoded protein is CASSLKYEQYF.

For the CDR3, the DNA is TGTGCCAGCAGCTTAGGGGGGGGACAAGAAGAGACCCAGTACTTC. It codes for CASSLGGGQEETQYF. This chain connects TRBV11-2 to TRBJ2-5; TRBD2 is a possible D gene (7 bases). V lost 1 base to trimming and J lost 3 bases, with 12 bases between them. Germline loops: CDR1 SGHAT, CDR2 FQNNGV. CDR3 length equals 15 residues.

This chain uses TRBV3-1 (or the pseudogene TRBV3-2) with TRBJ2-7, with 8 nucleotides matching TRBD2. V dropped 1 base and J dropped 0; count of bases not matched to a gene: 14. The CDR3 runs to 19 residues. The V gene's germline CDR1 is LGHDT and CDR2 YNNKEL (reference sequence). Here the CDR3 reads CASSQGQPLSAGGSYEQYF. CDR3 DNA: TGTGCCAGCAGCCAAGGGCAGCCCCTGTCGGCGGGGGGCTCCTACGAGCAGTACTTC.

The DNA of the CDR3 is TGTGCCAGCAGCTCGAGGGGACACGTCCTTATTAACTATGGCTACACCTTC. It codes for CASSSRGHVLINYGYTF. The J gene is TRBJ1-2, the V gene TRBV5-6; a possible D gene is TRBD1 (6 bases). CDR3 length: 17 amino acids. Trimming stripped 3 bases from V and 1 base from J, with 19 bases between. Germline CDR1 is SGHDT and CDR2 is YYEEEE.

This chain links TRBV6-2 or TRBV6-3 with TRBJ2-4; 8 bases agree with TRBD2. Germline V gene lookup returns CDR1 MNHEY and CDR2 SVGEGT. The CDR3 spans 20 residues. V lost 2 bases to trimming and J lost 1 base; unmatched junction nucleotides: 16. Here the CDR3 DNA reads TGTGCCAGCAGTTACCCCAGGATGGCGGGGGGTATTGGGGCCAAAAACATTCAGTACTTC. The encoded protein is CASSYPRMAGGIGAKNIQYF.

V and J are TRBV5-1 and TRBJ2-7; no definite D call. Trimming took 2 bases from V and 3 from J, leaving 12 bases between them. There are 14 residues in the CDR3. Germline-derived CDR1 and CDR2 are SGHRS and YFSETQ. The CDR3 sequence: CASSLRVLGYEQYF. The CDR3 DNA sequence: TGCGCCAGCAGCTTACGGGTATTGGGCTACGAGCAGTACTTC.

This clone has a handful of counts. The chain links TRBV4-1 to TRBJ2-2, with TRBD1 identical over 8 bases. In germline, CDR1 is MGHRA, CDR2 YSYEKL. The CDR3 loop spans 15 amino acids. Trimming cost V 0 bases and J 7 bases; bases outside gene matches: 4. The CDR3 protein is CASSQDRGLGGELFF. DNA of the CDR3: TGCGCCAGCAGCCAAGACAGGGGGCTGGGCGGGGAGCTGTTTTTT.

About this clone itself: The sample contains more than one DNA sequence encoding this CDR3. This rearrangement joins TRBV4-1 to TRBJ2-2, with 10 bases that match TRBD2. The J segment lost 5 bases and the V segment lost 1 base, leaving 4 bases of the junction unmatched. Germline V gene data show CDR1 as MGHRA and CDR2 as YSYEKL. The CDR3 loop spans 16 amino acids. In DNA, the CDR3 is TGCGCCAGCAGCCAAGGTCTAGCGGGGGTTACCGGGGAGCTGTTTTTT. Translation: CASSQGLAGVTGELFF.

The rearrangement uses TRBV2 and TRBJ2-3; TRBD2 matches 9 bases. Per the germline V gene, CDR1 is SNHLY and CDR2 is FYNNEI. Trimming at V came to 6 bases and at J to 3 bases, leaving 13 bases not matched to a gene. This CDR3 contains 17 residues. Here the CDR3 reads CASRERLLAGRTDTQYF. Here the CDR3 DNA reads TGTGCCAGCAGAGAAAGACTTCTAGCGGGGAGGACAGATACGCAGTATTTT.

This chain connects TRBV3-1 (or the pseudogene TRBV3-2) to TRBJ1-2; D is possibly TRBD1 (5 bases). Germline CDR1 is LGHDT and CDR2 is YNNKEL (reference sequence). The CDR3 is 13 amino acids. Trimming removed 4 bases at V and 3 bases at J, with 9 bases between. Written as DNA, the CDR3 is TGTGCCAGCAGCCCCCGACAGTACTATGGCTACACCTTC. Its translation: CASSPRQYYGYTF.

The chain has TRBV5-6 and TRBJ2-7, with a weak D call TRBD2 (5 bases). Germline CDR1 reads SGHDT; CDR2 reads YYEEEE. This CDR3 region has 14 residues. V dropped 4 bases and J dropped 3 bases, with 14 bases sitting between them. CDR3 protein: CASSTPGNDYEQYF. The CDR3 DNA reads as TGTGCCAGCAGCACCCCCGGGAACGACTACGAGCAGTACTTC.